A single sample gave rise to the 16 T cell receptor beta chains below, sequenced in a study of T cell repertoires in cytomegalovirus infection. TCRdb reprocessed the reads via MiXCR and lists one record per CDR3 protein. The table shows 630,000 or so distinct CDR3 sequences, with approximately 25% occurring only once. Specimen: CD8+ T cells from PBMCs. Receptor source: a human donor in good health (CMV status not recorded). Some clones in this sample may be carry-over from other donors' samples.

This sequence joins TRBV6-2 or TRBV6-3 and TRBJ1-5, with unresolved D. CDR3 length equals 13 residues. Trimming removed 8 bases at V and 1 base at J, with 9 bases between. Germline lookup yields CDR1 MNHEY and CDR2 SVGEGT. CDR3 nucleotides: TGTGCCAGCGCGTCGGGGAGCAATCAGCCCCAGCATTTT. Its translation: CASASGSNQPQHF.

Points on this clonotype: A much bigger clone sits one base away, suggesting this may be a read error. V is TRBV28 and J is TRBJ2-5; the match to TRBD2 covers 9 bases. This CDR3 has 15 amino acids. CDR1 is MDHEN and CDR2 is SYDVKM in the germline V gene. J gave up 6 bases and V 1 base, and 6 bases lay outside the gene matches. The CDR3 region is CASSLSPSGVKTQYF. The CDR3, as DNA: TGTGCCAGCAGTTTATCTCCTAGCGGGGTGAAGACCCAGTACTTC. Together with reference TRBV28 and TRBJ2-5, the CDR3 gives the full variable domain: DVKVTQSSRYLVKRTGEKVFLECVQDMDHENMFWYRQDPGLGLRLIYFSYDVKMKEKGDIPEGYSVSREKKERFSLILESASTNQTSMYLCASSLSPSGVKTQYFGPGTRLLVL.

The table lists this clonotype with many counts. The CDR3 reads CASNPLRNTEAFF. DNA for the CDR3: TGTGCCAGCAACCCCCTGAGGAACACTGAAGCTTTCTTT. V is TRBV12-3 or TRBV12-4 and J is TRBJ1-1, with D hard to call. The length of the CDR3 is 13 residues. Trimming removed 7 bases from V and 1 base from J, with 10 bases in between.

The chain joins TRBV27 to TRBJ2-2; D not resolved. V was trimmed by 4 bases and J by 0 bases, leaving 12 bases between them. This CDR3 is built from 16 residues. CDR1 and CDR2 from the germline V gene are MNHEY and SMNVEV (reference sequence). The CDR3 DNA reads TGTGCCAGCAGTTCCGGCCTATTCGCGAACACCGGGGAGCTGTTTTTT. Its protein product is CASSSGLFANTGELFF.

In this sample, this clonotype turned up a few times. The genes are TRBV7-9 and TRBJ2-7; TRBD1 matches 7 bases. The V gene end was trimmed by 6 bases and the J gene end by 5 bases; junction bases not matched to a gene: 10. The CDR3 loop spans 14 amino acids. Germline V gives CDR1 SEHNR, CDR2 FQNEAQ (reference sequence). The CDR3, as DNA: TGTGCCAGCAGTCATAAGGGGGCCCTCGACGAGCAGTACTTC. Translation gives CASSHKGALDEQYF.

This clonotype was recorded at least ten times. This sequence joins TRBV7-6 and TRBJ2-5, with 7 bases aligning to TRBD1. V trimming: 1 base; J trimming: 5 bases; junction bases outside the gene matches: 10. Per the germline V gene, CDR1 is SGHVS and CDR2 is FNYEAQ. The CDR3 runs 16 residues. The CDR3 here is CASSLDHRGLLETQYF. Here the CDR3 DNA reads TGTGCCAGCAGCTTAGACCACAGGGGCCTTTTGGAGACCCAGTACTTC.

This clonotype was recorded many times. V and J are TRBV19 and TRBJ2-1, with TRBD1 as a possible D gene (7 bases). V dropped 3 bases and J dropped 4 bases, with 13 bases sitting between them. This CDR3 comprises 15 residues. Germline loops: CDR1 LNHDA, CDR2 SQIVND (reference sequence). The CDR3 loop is CASSIQGGTYNEQFF. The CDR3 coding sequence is TGTGCCAGTAGTATTCAGGGGGGAACTTACAATGAGCAGTTCTTC.

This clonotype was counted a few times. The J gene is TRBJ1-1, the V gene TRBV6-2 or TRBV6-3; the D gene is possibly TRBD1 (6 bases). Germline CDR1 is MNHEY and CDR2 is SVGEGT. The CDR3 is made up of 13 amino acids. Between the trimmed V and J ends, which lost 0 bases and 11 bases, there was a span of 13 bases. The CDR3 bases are TGTGCCAGCAGTTACTCGGCGGGACATTCGGCTTTCTTT. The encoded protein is CASSYSAGHSAFF.

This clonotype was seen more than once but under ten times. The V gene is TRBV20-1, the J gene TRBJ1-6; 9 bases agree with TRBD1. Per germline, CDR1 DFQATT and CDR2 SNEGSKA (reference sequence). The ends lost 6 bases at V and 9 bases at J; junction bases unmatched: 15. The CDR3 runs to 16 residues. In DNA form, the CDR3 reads TGCAGTGCCCCCTGGGGGGGACAGGGCCCCTTTTCACCCCTCCACTTT. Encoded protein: CSAPWGGQGPFSPLHF.

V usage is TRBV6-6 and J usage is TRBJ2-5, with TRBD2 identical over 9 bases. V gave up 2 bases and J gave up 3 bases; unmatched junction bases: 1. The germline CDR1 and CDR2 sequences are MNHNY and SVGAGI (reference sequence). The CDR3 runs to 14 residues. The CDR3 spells CASSYGGGEETQYF. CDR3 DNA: TGTGCCAGCAGTTACGGCGGGGGGGAAGAGACCCAGTACTTC.

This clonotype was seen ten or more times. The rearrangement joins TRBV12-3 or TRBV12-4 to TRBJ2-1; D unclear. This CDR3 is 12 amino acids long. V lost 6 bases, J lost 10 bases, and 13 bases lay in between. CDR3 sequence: CASSTGRTEQFF. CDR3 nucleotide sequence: TGTGCCAGCAGCACGGGCCGCACCGAGCAGTTCTTC.

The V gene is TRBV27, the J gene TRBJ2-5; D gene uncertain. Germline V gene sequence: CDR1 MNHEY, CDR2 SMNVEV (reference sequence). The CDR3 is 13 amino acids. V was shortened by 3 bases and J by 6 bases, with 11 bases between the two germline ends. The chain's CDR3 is CASSLGREKTQYF. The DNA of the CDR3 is TGTGCCAGCAGTTTGGGTAGGGAAAAGACCCAGTACTTC.

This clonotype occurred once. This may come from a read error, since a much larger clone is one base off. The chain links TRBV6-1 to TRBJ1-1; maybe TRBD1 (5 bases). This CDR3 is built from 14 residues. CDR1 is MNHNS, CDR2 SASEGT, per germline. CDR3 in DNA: TGTGCCAACAGTCCAAGAGGGACTAACACTGAAGCTTTCTTT. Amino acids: CANSPRGTNTEAFF.

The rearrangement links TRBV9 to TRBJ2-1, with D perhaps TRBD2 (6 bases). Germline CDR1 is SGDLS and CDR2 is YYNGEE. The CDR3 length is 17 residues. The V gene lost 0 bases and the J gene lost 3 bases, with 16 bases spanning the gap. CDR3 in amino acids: CASSVDQGGGFYNEQFF. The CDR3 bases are TGTGCCAGCAGCGTAGATCAGGGAGGAGGTTTCTACAATGAGCAGTTCTTC.

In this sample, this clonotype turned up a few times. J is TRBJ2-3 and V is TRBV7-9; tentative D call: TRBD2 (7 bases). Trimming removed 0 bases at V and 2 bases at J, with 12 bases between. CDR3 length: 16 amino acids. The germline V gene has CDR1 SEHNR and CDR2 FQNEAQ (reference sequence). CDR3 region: CASSLAPGGFTDTQYF. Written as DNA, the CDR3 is TGTGCCAGCAGCTTAGCGCCGGGGGGCTTCACAGATACGCAGTATTTT.

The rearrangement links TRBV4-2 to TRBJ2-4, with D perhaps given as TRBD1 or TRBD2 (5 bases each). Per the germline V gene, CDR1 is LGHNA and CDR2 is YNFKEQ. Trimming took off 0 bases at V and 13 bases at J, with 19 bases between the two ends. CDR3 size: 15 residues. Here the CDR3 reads CASSQDFGTAVGQYF. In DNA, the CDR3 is TGTGCCAGCAGCCAAGATTTCGGGACGGCAGTCGGCCAGTACTTC.